These 21 T cell receptor beta chains came from one sample sequenced in a study of shared clonotypes between healthy human individuals. TCRdb's copy holds only in-frame clones and misses some; the assay was immunoSEQ multiplex PCR. The sample lists 550,000 to 650,000 clones, 95% to 97% occurring once. Only CD45RO-negative cells positively selected for CCR7 counted as naive CD8 cells, so terminally differentiated effector memory CD45RA+ cells were excluded. Input material: naive CD8+ T cells sorted from blood. These receptors came from a woman aged 25 to 39 in good health.

V gene TRBV4-1 combines with J gene TRBJ1-2; D unresolved. The CDR3 is 13 amino acids. V was cut by 0 bases and J by 8 bases, with 10 bases left in between. The germline V gene encodes CDR1 MGHRA and CDR2 YSYEKL. CDR3 DNA sequence: TGCGCCAGCAGCCAAGATGAAGCAGGCGGCTACACCTTC. Its protein product is CASSQDEAGGYTF.

The J gene is TRBJ2-1, the V gene TRBV29-1; the D call may be TRBD1 or TRBD2 (5 bases each). Looked up from germline, CDR1 is SQVTM and CDR2 is ANQGSEA. The CDR3 consists of 15 residues. V was shortened by 0 bases and J by 4 bases, with 13 bases between the two germline ends. The CDR3 DNA follows: TGCAGCGTTGAAGACGGCAGGGAGATGTACAATGAGCAGTTCTTC. Protein sequence: CSVEDGREMYNEQFF.

This clone occurred once. The CDR3 is CASSHGAYNEQFF. In DNA, the CDR3 is TGTGCCAGCAGCCACGGGGCTTACAATGAGCAGTTCTTC. This rearrangement joins TRBV5-4 to TRBJ2-1, with D possibly called TRBD1 or TRBD2 (5 bases each). V was cut by 4 bases and J by 4 bases, with 9 bases left in between. The CDR3 extends over 13 amino acids. CDR1 is SGHNT, CDR2 YYREEE, per germline (reference sequence).

The rearrangement links TRBV6-1 to TRBJ2-7, with D possibly being TRBD1 or TRBD2 (6 bases each). Trimming took 2 bases from V and 6 from J, leaving 14 bases between them. The CDR3 has 14 residues. Germline V gene lookup returns CDR1 MNHNS and CDR2 SASEGT. The CDR3 DNA reads as TGTGCCAGCAGTGAATGGAGGGGGAGCGGCGAGCAGTACTTC. This encodes CASSEWRGSGEQYF.

The V call is TRBV10-2, the J call TRBJ1-5, with D possibly TRBD1 on 5 matching bases. The V gene lost 8 bases and the J gene lost 4 bases, with 18 bases spanning the gap. CDR1 and CDR2 from the germline V gene are WSHSY and SAAADI. The CDR3 length is 15 residues. This CDR3 reads CASSQGGTLNQPQHF. Here the CDR3 DNA reads TGCGCCAGCTCCCAGGGAGGCACCTTAAATCAGCCCCAGCATTTT.

The chain combines TRBV2 with TRBJ1-1; D gene unclear. V lost 5 bases and J lost 0, with 13 bases in between. This CDR3 is built from 15 residues. Germline CDR1 and CDR2: SNHLY and FYNNEI. Here the CDR3 reads CASSWLGGVNTEAFF. In DNA, the CDR3 is TGTGCCAGCAGTTGGCTTGGTGGGGTGAACACTGAAGCTTTCTTT.

The rearrangement links TRBV5-5 to TRBJ1-1; D unclear. V lost 0 bases and J lost 0, with 9 bases in between. Germline V gene lookup returns CDR1 SGHKS and CDR2 YYEKEE (reference sequence). The CDR3 is 15 residues long. Here the CDR3 reads CASSLVGVMNTEAFF. As DNA, the CDR3 is TGTGCCAGCAGCTTGGTCGGAGTCATGAACACTGAAGCTTTCTTT.

The chain links TRBV5-6 to TRBJ2-7, with 7 bases matching TRBD1. The germline V gene has CDR1 SGHDT and CDR2 YYEEEE. Unmatched junction bases numbered 5, after V lost 3 bases and J lost 2 bases. There are 14 residues in the CDR3. The CDR3 bases are TGTGCCAGCAGCTCGGGACAGAATACCTACGAGCAGTACTTC. It encodes CASSSGQNTYEQYF.

V gene TRBV7-9 combines with J gene TRBJ2-1; D could derive from TRBD1 or TRBD2 (6 bases each). The V and J ends lost 8 bases and 8 bases respectively, with 16 bases between them. The germline V gene encodes CDR1 SEHNR and CDR2 FQNEAQ (reference sequence). The CDR3 sequence is 13 residues long. Written as DNA, the CDR3 is TGTGCCAGCTCCGCTGGGGGGCGGGATGAGCAGTTCTTC. It specifies CASSAGGRDEQFF.

This clone has just one count. The V and J genes are TRBV21-1 and TRBJ1-1; TRBD1, the D gene given by the table, was not confirmed from the DNA. TRBV21-1 is a pseudogene locus. The CDR3 runs to 17 residues. CDR3 in DNA: TGTGCCAGCAGCAAGGGGCCCTACAGGGGGGAGAACACTGAAGCTTTCTTT. It encodes CASSKGPYRGENTEAFF.

J is TRBJ2-1 and V is TRBV7-6, with TRBD2 matching 11 bases. This CDR3 region has 17 residues. CDR1 is SGHVS, CDR2 FNYEAQ, per germline. Unmatched junction bases numbered 6, after V lost 2 bases and J lost 3 bases. CDR3: CASSLFTSGSVYNEQFF. The CDR3 DNA follows: TGTGCCAGCAGCTTATTTACTAGCGGGAGCGTCTACAATGAGCAGTTCTTC.

V usage is TRBV19 and J usage is TRBJ1-1; possibly TRBD1 for D (5 bases). V lost 7 bases and J lost 1, with 7 bases in between. This CDR3 spans 12 amino acids. CDR1 LNHDA and CDR2 SQIVND come from the germline V gene (reference sequence). The CDR3 spells CASIGENTEAFF. Written as DNA, the CDR3 is TGTGCCAGTATAGGGGAGAACACTGAAGCTTTCTTT.

This sequence joins TRBV2 and TRBJ2-5, with D maybe TRBD2 (6 bases). Trimming took off 7 bases at V and 4 bases at J, with 13 bases between the two ends. Germline lookup yields CDR1 SNHLY and CDR2 FYNNEI. The CDR3 is 13 amino acids. CDR3 bases: TGTGCCAGCATCGGGAGTGATCGAGAGACCCAGTACTTC. Translated: CASIGSDRETQYF. The full variable domain, its missing parts supplied by reference TRBV2 and TRBJ2-5, is EPEVTQTPSHQVTQMGQEVILRCVPISNHLYFYWYRQILGQKVEFLVSFYNNEISEKSEIFDDQFSVERPDGSNFTLKIRSTKLEDSAMYFCASIGSDRETQYFGPGTRLLVL.

The V gene is TRBV5-1, the J gene TRBJ2-3, with TRBD2 matching over 9 bases. Germline CDR1 reads SGHRS; CDR2 reads YFSETQ. This CDR3 is 16 amino acids long. V lost 0 bases to trimming and J lost 5 bases; unmatched junction nucleotides: 7. Written as DNA, the CDR3 is TGCGCCAGCAGCTTGGATCTCTGGCGGGAGGGAGATACGCAGTATTTT. As protein: CASSLDLWREGDTQYF.

CDR3 in amino acids: CASSLPPVTYNEQFF. For the CDR3, the DNA is TGTGCCAGCAGCTTACCTCCTGTGACCTACAATGAGCAGTTCTTC. The gene calls are TRBV7-8 and TRBJ2-1; D gene uncertain. The germline V gene has CDR1 SGHVS and CDR2 FQNEAQ. The CDR3 extends over 15 amino acids. V lost 2 bases and J 2 bases, leaving 10 bases between the germline ends.

The rearrangement joins TRBV4-2 to TRBJ2-1, with D possibly matching TRBD2 (5 bases). V was pared by 1 base and J by 6 bases, with 10 bases between. The V gene's germline CDR1 is LGHNA and CDR2 YNFKEQ. The CDR3 runs 14 residues. The CDR3: CASSQVSSPNEQFF. In DNA, the CDR3 is TGTGCCAGCAGCCAAGTCTCTAGCCCCAATGAGCAGTTCTTC.

CDR3 DNA sequence: TGTGCCAGCAGCCCTAGTAGATCCGGGACTAGAGGCTACGAGCAGTACTTC. Its translation: CASSPSRSGTRGYEQYF. The genes are TRBV7-6 and TRBJ2-7; 8 bases align to TRBD2. There are 17 residues in the CDR3. V lost 5 bases and J lost 3; bases outside the gene matches: 15. Germline V lookup: CDR1 SGHVS, CDR2 FNYEAQ.

The rearrangement links TRBV14 to TRBJ2-3, with unresolved D. The CDR3 consists of 15 residues. Trimming removed 0 bases from V and 4 bases from J, with 11 bases in between. Germline V CDR1 and CDR2: SGHDN, FVKESK. CDR3 in DNA: TGTGCCAGCAGCCAAGATCCTGCCGGCCCAGATACGCAGTATTTT. Residues: CASSQDPAGPDTQYF.

CDR3 sequence reads: CASSFGAAGRANTEAFF. CDR3 coding DNA: TGTGCCAGCAGCTTTGGGGCGGCTGGGAGGGCGAACACTGAAGCTTTCTTT. This chain links TRBV5-6 with TRBJ1-1, with D possibly TRBD1 on 5 matching bases. CDR1 is SGHDT, CDR2 YYEEEE, per germline. The CDR3 length is 17 residues. Deletions cut 2 bases from V and 1 base from J, with 18 bases between.

The genes are TRBV19 and TRBJ1-5; D remains unclear. The CDR3 extends over 14 amino acids. From germline, CDR1 is LNHDA and CDR2 SQIVND (reference sequence). The germline V and J ends were trimmed by 3 bases and 8 bases, with 14 bases remaining between them. The CDR3 sequence is CASSIIDPIKPQHF. As DNA, the CDR3 is TGTGCCAGTAGTATTATAGACCCAATCAAGCCCCAGCATTTT.

The chain carries TRBV6-6 and TRBJ2-7; 10 nucleotides match TRBD2. Per germline, CDR1 MNHNY and CDR2 SVGAGI (reference sequence). J lost 3 bases, V lost 0 bases, and 2 bases had no gene match. The CDR3 is 15 residues long. The CDR3 loop is CASSYSGTSDYEQYF. The CDR3 DNA reads TGTGCCAGCAGTTACTCCGGGACTAGCGACTACGAGCAGTACTTC.